This T cell receptor (beta chain) was sequenced for a study of T cell responses to AZD1222 COVID-19 vaccine. The CDR3 length is 12 residues. Germline CDR1 reads SGHTA; CDR2 reads FQGNSA. V was pared by 10 bases and J by 1 base, with 7 bases between. Regarding this clone: No antigen is known for it.

The data were produced by immunoSEQ multiplex PCR, yet TCRdb's version contains in-frame clones alone and is incomplete. The table includes 150,000 to 160,000 clones, approximately 90% detected once. Study-wide results and limits: Unmutated variant regions reportedly attract nearly half of all spike-specific TCRs.

The receptor comes from an adult in good health. V is TRBV7-2 and J is TRBJ2-2; D not resolved. The specimen comprised peripheral blood, sampled on day 0 of AZD1222 vaccination. The DNA of the CDR3 is TGTGCCACCCCAAAGAACACCGGGGAGCTGTTTTTT. Translated: CATPKNTGELFF. The full variable domain, its missing parts supplied by reference TRBV7-2 and TRBJ2-2, is GAGVSQSPSNKVTEKGKDVELRCDPISGHTALYWYRQSLGQGLEFLIYFQGNSAPDKSGLPSDRFSAERTGGSVSTLTIQRTQQEDSAVYLCATPKNTGELFFGEGSRLTVL.